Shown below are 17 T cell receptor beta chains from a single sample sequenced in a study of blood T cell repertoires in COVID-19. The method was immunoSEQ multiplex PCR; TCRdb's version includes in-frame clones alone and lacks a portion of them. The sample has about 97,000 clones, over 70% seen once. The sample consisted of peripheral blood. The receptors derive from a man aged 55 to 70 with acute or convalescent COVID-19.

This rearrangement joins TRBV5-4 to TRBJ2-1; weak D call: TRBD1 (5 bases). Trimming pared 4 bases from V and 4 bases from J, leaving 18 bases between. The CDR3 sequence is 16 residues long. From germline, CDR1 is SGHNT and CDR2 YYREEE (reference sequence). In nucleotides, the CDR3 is TGTGCCAGCAGCCAAGTTTGGCAGGGAAATTACAATGAGCAGTTCTTC. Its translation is CASSQVWQGNYNEQFF.

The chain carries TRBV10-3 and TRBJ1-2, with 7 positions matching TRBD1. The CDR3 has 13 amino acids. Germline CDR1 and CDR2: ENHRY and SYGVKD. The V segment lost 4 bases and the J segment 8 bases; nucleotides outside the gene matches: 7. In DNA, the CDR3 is TGTGCCATCAGTGTGGACCAGGGGGGAGGCTACACCTTC. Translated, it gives CAISVDQGGGYTF.

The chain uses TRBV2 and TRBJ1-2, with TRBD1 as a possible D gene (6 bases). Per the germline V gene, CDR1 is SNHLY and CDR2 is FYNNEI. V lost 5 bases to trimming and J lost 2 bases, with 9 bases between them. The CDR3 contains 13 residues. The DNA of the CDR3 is TGTGCCAGCAGTCAAACAGGGAACTATGGCTACACCTTC. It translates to CASSQTGNYGYTF.

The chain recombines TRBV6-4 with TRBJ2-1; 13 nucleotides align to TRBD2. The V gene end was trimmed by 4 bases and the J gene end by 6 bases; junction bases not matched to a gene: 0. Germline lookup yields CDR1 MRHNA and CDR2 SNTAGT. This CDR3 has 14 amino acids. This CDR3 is CASSGTSGGNEQFF. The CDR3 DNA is TGTGCCAGCAGTGGGACTAGCGGGGGCAATGAGCAGTTCTTC.

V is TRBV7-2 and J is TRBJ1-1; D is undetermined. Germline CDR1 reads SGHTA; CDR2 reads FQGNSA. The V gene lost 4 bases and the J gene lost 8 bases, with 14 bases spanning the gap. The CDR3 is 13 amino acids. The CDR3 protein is CASSSSDRGEAFF. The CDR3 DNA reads TGTGCCAGCAGCTCGTCGGACCGCGGGGAAGCTTTCTTT.

CDR3 DNA: TGTGCCAGCAGACCGGGACTCCGAGGGAAGCAGCCCCAGCATTTT. Protein: CASRPGLRGKQPQHF. The J gene is TRBJ1-5, the V gene TRBV28, with D possibly matching TRBD1 (5 bases). Germline CDR1 and CDR2: MDHEN and SYDVKM. Trimming pared 6 bases from V and 7 bases from J, leaving 19 bases between. The CDR3 has 15 residues.

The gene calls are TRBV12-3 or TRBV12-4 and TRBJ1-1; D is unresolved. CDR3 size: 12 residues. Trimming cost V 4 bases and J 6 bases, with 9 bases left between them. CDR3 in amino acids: CASSSVHAEAFF. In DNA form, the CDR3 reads TGTGCCAGCAGTTCGGTTCATGCTGAAGCTTTCTTT.

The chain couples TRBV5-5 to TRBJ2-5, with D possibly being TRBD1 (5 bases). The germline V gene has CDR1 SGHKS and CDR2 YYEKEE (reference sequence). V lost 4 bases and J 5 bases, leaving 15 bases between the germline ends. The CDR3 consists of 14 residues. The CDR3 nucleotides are TGTGCCAGCAGCCCTTGGGAAAGGGGCGAGACCCAGTACTTC. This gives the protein CASSPWERGETQYF.

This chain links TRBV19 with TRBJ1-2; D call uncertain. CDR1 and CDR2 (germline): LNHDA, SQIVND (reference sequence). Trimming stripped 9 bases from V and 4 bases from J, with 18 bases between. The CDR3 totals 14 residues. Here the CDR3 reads CASLPGQSRYGYTF. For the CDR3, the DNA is TGTGCCAGCCTCCCTGGGCAGTCACGCTATGGCTACACCTTC. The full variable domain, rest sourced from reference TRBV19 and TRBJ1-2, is DGGITQSPKYLFRKEGQNVTLSCEQNLNHDAMYWYRQDPGQGLRLIYYSQIVNDFQKGDIAEGYSVSREKKESFPLTVTSAQKNPTAFYLCASLPGQSRYGYTFGSGTRLTVV.

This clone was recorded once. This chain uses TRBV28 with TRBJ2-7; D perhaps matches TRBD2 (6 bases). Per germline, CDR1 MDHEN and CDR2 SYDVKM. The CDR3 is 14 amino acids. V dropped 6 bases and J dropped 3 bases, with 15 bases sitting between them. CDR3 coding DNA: TGTGCCAGCAGCCCCTTTTCGGGGGTCTACGAGCAGTACTTC. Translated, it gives CASSPFSGVYEQYF.

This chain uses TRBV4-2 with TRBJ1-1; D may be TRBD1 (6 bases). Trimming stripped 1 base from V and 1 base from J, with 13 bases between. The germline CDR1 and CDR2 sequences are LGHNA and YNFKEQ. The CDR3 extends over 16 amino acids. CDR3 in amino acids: CASSQAPGHKNTEAFF. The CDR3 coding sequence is TGTGCCAGCAGCCAAGCCCCGGGACACAAGAACACTGAAGCTTTCTTT.

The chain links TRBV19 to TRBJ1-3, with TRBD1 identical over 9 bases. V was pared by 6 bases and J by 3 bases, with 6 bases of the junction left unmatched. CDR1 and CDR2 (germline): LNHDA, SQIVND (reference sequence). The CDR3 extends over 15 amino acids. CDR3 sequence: CASRLGQGYGNTIYF. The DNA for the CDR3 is TGTGCCAGTAGATTGGGACAGGGCTATGGAAACACCATATATTTT.

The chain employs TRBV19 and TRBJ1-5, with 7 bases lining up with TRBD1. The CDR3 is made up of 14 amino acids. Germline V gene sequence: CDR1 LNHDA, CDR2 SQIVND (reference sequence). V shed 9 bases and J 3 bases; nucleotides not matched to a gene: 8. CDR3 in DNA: TGTGCCAGCACGTACAGGGGCAACAATCAGCCCCAGCATTTT. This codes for CASTYRGNNQPQHF.

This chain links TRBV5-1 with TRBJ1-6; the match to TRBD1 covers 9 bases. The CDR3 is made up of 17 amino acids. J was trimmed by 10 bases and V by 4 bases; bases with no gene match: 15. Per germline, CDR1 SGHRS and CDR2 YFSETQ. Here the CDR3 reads CASSPRAGDRAGSPLHF. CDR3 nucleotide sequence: TGCGCCAGCAGCCCTAGGGCCGGGGACAGGGCGGGATCACCCCTCCACTTT.

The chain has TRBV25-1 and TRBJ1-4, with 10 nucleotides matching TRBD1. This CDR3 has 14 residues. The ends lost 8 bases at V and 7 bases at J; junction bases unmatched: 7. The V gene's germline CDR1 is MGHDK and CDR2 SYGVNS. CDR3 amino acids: CASSGTGAFEKLFF. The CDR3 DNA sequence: TGTGCCAGCTCCGGGACAGGGGCATTTGAAAAACTGTTTTTT.

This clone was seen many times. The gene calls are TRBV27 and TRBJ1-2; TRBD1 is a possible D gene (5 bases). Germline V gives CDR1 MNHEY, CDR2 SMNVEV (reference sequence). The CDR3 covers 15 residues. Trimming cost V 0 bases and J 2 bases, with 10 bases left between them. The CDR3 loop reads CASSLSKAGNYGYTF. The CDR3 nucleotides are TGTGCCAGCAGTTTATCGAAGGCAGGGAACTATGGCTACACCTTC.

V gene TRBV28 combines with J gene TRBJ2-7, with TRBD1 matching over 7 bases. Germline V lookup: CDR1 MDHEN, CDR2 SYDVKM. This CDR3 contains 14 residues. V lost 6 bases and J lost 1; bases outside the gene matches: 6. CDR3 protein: CASSRDRASYEQYF. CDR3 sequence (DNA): TGTGCCAGCAGCCGGGACAGAGCTTCCTACGAGCAGTACTTC. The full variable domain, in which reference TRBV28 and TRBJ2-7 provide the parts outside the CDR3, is DVKVTQSSRYLVKRTGEKVFLECVQDMDHENMFWYRQDPGLGLRLIYFSYDVKMKEKGDIPEGYSVSREKKERFSLILESASTNQTSMYLCASSRDRASYEQYFGPGTRLTVT.